One sample yielded the 5 T cell receptor beta chains listed below, sequenced in a study of cytomegalovirus exposure and HLA in healthy donors. PCR amplification relied on 60 Vbeta primers (plus 13 Jbeta primers). Some clones are missing from TCRdb's copy, which holds only in-frame ones; the method was immunoSEQ multiplex PCR. The data contain 43,000 or so clones, approximately 77% of them singletons. Sequenced: PBMCs. Receptors originate from a man between 25 and 39 years old in good health and CMV-seronegative.

The rearrangement links TRBV20-1 to TRBJ1-1; 8 nucleotides agree with TRBD1. Trimming took 2 bases from V and 8 from J; bases not matched to a gene: 1. The germline gives CDR1 DFQATT, CDR2 SNEGSKA (reference sequence). This CDR3 has 11 amino acids. The CDR3 bases are TGCAGTGCTAGACGGGACAGGGAAGCTTTCTTT. This translates into CSARRDREAFF.

DNA for the CDR3: TGTGCCAGTAGTAAGTCAGTAACGAACACTGAAGCTTTCTTT. Translated, it gives CASSKSVTNTEAFF. The chain combines TRBV19 with TRBJ1-1; D gene uncertain. This CDR3 has 14 residues. Germline CDR1 LNHDA, CDR2 SQIVND (reference sequence). V lost 4 bases to trimming and J lost 1 base, with 10 bases between them.

This clone has just one count. This chain links TRBV5-6 with TRBJ1-1; a possible D gene is TRBD1 (5 bases). This CDR3 is 15 amino acids long. CDR1 SGHDT and CDR2 YYEEEE come from the germline V gene. Trimming took off 5 bases at V and 0 bases at J, with 14 bases between the two ends. CDR3 sequence reads: CASRVRQLMNTEAFF. CDR3 nucleotide sequence: TGTGCCAGCAGAGTCCGACAGCTCATGAACACTGAAGCTTTCTTT.

This clone was seen only a few times. The rearrangement joins TRBV4-3 to TRBJ2-5; 8 positions match TRBD2. CDR3 length: 15 residues. V lost 4 bases to trimming and J lost 3 bases; unmatched junction nucleotides: 7. Germline-derived CDR1 and CDR2 are LGHNA and YSLEER. The CDR3 protein is CASSPGGEVEETQYF. The DNA for the CDR3 is TGCGCCAGCAGCCCCGGGGGGGAAGTGGAAGAGACCCAGTACTTC.

The chain carries TRBV7-2 and TRBJ2-6, with a possible D match to TRBD2 (7 bases). Germline V lookup: CDR1 SGHTA, CDR2 FQGNSA. V lost 5 bases and J lost 4, with 15 bases in between. This CDR3 comprises 16 residues. CDR3 sequence: CASSPRGGAGANVLTF. The CDR3 DNA sequence: TGTGCCAGCAGCCCCCGTGGGGGGGCCGGGGCCAACGTCCTGACTTTC.